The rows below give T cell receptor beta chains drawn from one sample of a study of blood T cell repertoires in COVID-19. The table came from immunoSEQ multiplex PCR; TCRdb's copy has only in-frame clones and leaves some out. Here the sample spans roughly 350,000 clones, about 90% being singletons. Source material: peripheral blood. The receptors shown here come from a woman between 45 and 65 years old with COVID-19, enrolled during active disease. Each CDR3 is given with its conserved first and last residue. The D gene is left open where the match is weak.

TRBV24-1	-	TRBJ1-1	CATSGGTTNTEAFF
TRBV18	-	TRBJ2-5	CASSPPLQRQETQYF
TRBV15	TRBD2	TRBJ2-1	CATSRETLAFEVWNEQFF
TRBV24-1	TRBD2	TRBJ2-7	CATSDYGLAGAGAYEQYF
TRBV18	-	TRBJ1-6	CASSPNPFGHYNSPLHF
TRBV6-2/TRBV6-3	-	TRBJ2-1	CASSMWSASSYNEQFF
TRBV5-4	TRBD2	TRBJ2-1	CASSLGSGRGNEQFF
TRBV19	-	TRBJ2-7	CASSMAGTASYEQYF
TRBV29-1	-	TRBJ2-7	CSVGRQTYEQYF
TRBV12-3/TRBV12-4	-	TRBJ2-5	CASSSTGLETQYF
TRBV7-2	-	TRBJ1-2	CASSPDNWSYGYTF
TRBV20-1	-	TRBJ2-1	CSASTGWSSYNEQFF
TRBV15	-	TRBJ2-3	CATSRPSPGRSTDTQYF
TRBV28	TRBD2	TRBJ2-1	CASLPRGLAGREQFF
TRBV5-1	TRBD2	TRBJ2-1	CASSLGASGSSNNEQFF
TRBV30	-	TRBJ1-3	CAWSVTGGNTIYF
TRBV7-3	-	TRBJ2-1	CASSSANQGHEQFF
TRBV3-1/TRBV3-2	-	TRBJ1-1	CASSQPRGRTANTEAFF
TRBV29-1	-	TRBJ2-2	CSAPTEGNTGELFF
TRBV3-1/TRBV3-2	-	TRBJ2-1	CASSRGDDNEQFF
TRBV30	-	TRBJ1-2	CAWSHSIGVNGYTF
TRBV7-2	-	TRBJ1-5	CASSLVRAAGQPQHF
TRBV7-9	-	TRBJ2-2	CASSFEGELFF
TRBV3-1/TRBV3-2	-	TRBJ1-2	CASSQGGRGYGYTF
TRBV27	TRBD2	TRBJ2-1	CASSPPPTSGRLWQFF
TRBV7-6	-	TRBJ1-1	CASSASTGTVLNTEAFF
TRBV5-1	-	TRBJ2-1	CASSLGGSYNEQFF
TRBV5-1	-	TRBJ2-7	CASSPEGNSYEQYF
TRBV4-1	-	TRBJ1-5	CASSQEDSSDRLLGQPQHF
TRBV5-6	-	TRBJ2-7	CASSLTHYSYEQYF
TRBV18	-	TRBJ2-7	CASSPTLETRNTWSSYEQYF
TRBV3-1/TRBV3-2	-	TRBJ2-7	CASSQDRFQGKYF
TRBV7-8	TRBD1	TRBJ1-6	CASSLLRTGTGTYNSPLHF
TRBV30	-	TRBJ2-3	CAWRGHGGSSTDTQYF
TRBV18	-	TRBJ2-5	CASSPRSETQYF
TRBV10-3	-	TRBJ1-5	CAISAFFGGSTIRTQHF
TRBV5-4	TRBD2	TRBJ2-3	CASRPSGSPDTQYF
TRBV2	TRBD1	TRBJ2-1	CASSATGTQFF
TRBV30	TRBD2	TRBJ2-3	CAARWSGRYTDTQYF
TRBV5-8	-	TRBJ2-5	CASSLGRIVGQETQYF
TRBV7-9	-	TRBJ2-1	CASSLAPGNWKFF
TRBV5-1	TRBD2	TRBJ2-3	CASSLELAGATADTQYF
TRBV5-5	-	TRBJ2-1	CASTRGASRASYNEQFF
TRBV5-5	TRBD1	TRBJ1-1	CASSTGQAGGTEAFF
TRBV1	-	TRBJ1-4	CTSRPGQPNEKLFF
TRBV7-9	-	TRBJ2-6	CASSSPRGVSGANVLTF
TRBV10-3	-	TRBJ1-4	CAISAETLNEKLFF
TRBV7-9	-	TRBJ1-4	CASSLYRPTNEKLFF
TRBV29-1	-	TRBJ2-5	CSVEGGVDQETQYF
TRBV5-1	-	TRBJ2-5	CASNRRQGGETQYF
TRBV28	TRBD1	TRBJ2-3	CASRTGGTDTQYF
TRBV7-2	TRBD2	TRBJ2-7	CASSLAPAGVIEQYF
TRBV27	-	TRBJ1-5	CASRRTAGGGPQHF
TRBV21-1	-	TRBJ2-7	CASSNSGRISYEQYF
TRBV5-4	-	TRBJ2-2	CASSLIRDTGELFF
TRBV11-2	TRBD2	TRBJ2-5	CASSSHTGLAGGETQYF
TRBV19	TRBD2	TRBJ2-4	CATGLAVLAKNIQYF
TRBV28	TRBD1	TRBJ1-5	CASSLIGTGGNQPQHF
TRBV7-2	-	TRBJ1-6	CASSARQSSYNSPLHF
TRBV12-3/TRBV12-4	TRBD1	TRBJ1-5	CASSLTGDQPQHF